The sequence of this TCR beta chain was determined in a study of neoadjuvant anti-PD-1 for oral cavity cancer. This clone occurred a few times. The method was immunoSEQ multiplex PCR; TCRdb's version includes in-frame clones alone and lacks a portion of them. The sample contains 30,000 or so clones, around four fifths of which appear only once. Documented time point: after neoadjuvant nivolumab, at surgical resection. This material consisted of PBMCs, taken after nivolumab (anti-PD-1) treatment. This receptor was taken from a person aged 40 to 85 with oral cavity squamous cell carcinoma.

CDR3 protein: CASSPTDRPNYGYTF. The CDR3 nucleotides are TGTGCCAGCAGCCCTACTGACAGGCCTAACTATGGCTACACCTTC. This chain links TRBV5-6 with TRBJ1-2; tentative D call: TRBD1 (6 bases). With 4 bases removed from V and 0 bases from J, the gap between germline ends came to 13 bases. Germline lookup yields CDR1 SGHDT and CDR2 YYEEEE. This CDR3 has 15 amino acids.